The clone carrying this TCR beta chain came up once. The antigen remains undetermined. This entry comes from a study of T cell responses to AZD1222 COVID-19 vaccine. Looking at the study overall: Second doses were pooled across both intervals (about 4 or about 12 weeks).

Deletions cut 0 bases from V and 9 bases from J, with 7 bases between. This CDR3 spans 11 amino acids. In germline, CDR1 is SGHDT, CDR2 YYEEEE. Clones were sequenced by immunoSEQ multiplex PCR, and TCRdb holds only the in-frame ones, with some missing. The sample lists around 130,000 clones; 93% were seen once. Notes on the study in general: Just five or six AZD1222 recipients were seropositive at baseline.

The specimen comprised peripheral blood, sampled on day 0 of AZD1222 vaccination. The V call is TRBV5-6, the J call TRBJ2-7; no reliable D call. The source is an adult in good health. CDR3 sequence (DNA): TGTGCCAGCAGCTTGGGAGAAGGGCAGTACTTC. Protein product: CASSLGEGQYF.